The 26 T cell receptor beta chains reported below all come from one sample, sequenced in a study of T cells in Graves' hyperthyroidism and ophthalmopathy. There were TCR beta CDR3 regions amplified from RNA transcripts. Primed by the HTBI set, a first-round RT-PCR was run on the TCR CDR3. Via MiXCR, TCRdb re-called the multiplex PCR reads, giving one row per CDR3 protein. This table holds 300,000 to 350,000 distinct CDR3 sequences, 15% to 20% found once. The specimen sequenced was blood. The source of these receptors is a woman aged 45-60 years with Graves' hyperthyroidism.

Comment on this clonotype: A much larger clone differs by one base, so this may be a read error. The rearrangement joins TRBV29-1 to TRBJ2-5, with D possibly TRBD1 on 6 matching bases. Looked up from germline, CDR1 is SQVTM and CDR2 is ANQGSEA. Trimming left V 6 bases short and J 7 bases short, with 15 bases between. The CDR3 runs to 12 residues. The CDR3 is CSVDGQLGTQYF. Written as DNA, the CDR3 is TGCAGCGTGGACGGACAGTTAGGGACCCAGTACTTC. The full variable domain, completed using reference TRBV29-1 and TRBJ2-5, is SAVISQKPSRDICQRGTSLTIQCQVDSQVTMMFWYRQQPGQSLTLIATANQGSEATYESGFVIDKFPISRPNLTFSTLTVSNMSPEDSSIYLCSVDGQLGTQYFGPGTRLLVL.

Many counts were recorded for this clonotype. V is TRBV3-1 and J is TRBJ1-2; weak D call: TRBD1 (5 bases). The CDR3 has 13 amino acids. Germline assignment: CDR1 LGHDT and CDR2 YNNKEL (reference sequence). V was cut by 5 bases and J by 8 bases, with 15 bases left in between. The CDR3 spells CASSTSGIYGYTF. The CDR3 bases are TGTGCCAGCAGCACATCAGGGATTTACGGCTACACCTTC.

The V call is TRBV18, the J call TRBJ2-7, with TRBD1 identical over 7 bases. This CDR3 is built from 14 residues. The V gene's germline CDR1 is KGHSH and CDR2 LQKENI. With 4 bases clipped from V and 7 bases from J, the junction kept 10 bases outside the gene matches. The chain's CDR3 is CASSLHDRVGEQYF. Here the CDR3 DNA reads TGTGCCAGCTCACTACACGACAGGGTGGGAGAGCAGTACTTC.

The sample holds a few counts of this clonotype. The chain carries TRBV5-1 and TRBJ1-5; TRBD1 might be the D (5 bases). This CDR3 comprises 15 residues. The V gene's germline CDR1 is SGHRS and CDR2 YFSETQ. Trimming cost V 0 bases and J 5 bases, with 12 bases left between them. CDR3 DNA sequence: TGCGCCAGCAGCTTGGAAGGGGTTGAGGATCAGCCCCAGCATTTT. Amino acids: CASSLEGVEDQPQHF.

This clonotype was observed at least ten times. This chain connects TRBV7-9 to TRBJ2-2; the match to TRBD1 covers 8 bases. The CDR3 is 17 amino acids. V gave up 5 bases and J gave up 3 bases; unmatched junction bases: 11. The V gene's germline CDR1 is SEHNR and CDR2 FQNEAQ (reference sequence). The CDR3, as DNA: TGTGCCAGCAGCCCGACAGGGGCGGACTACTACACCGGGGAGCTGTTTTTT. Translating it yields CASSPTGADYYTGELFF.

This clonotype was found a few times. The chain recombines TRBV20-1 with TRBJ1-1; 8 bases match TRBD1. The CDR3 has 15 residues. The germline CDR1 and CDR2 sequences are DFQATT and SNEGSKA (reference sequence). With 6 bases clipped from V and 2 bases from J, the junction kept 11 bases outside the gene matches. The CDR3 DNA follows: TGCAGTGCGTCTTCCCCAACAGGGGGTAACACTGAAGCTTTCTTT. It yields the protein CSASSPTGGNTEAFF.

The rearrangement joins TRBV6-2 or TRBV6-3 to TRBJ1-1, with D hard to call. The germline V gene encodes CDR1 MNHEY and CDR2 SVGEGT. Trimming removed 8 bases from V and 3 bases from J, with 10 bases in between. The CDR3 runs 12 residues. Here the CDR3 reads CASDDADTEAFF. CDR3 bases: TGTGCCAGCGATGACGCCGACACTGAAGCTTTCTTT.

This clonotype was detected a few times. The V and J genes are TRBV5-1 and TRBJ2-3; D unresolved. V was pared by 3 bases and J by 6 bases, with 20 bases between. Germline values: CDR1 SGHRS, CDR2 YFSETQ. The CDR3 runs 16 residues. The CDR3 spells CASSSEYDWTEDTQYF. The CDR3, as DNA: TGCGCCAGCAGCTCAGAATACGACTGGACGGAGGATACGCAGTATTTT.

The count of this clonotype is one. V and J are TRBV29-1 and TRBJ1-1; D perhaps matches TRBD1 (5 bases). Trimming removed 6 bases from V and 5 bases from J, with 7 bases in between. In germline, CDR1 is SQVTM, CDR2 ANQGSEA. There are 10 residues in the CDR3. The CDR3 DNA sequence: TGCAGCGTCAGGGATACTGAAGCTTTCTTT. As protein: CSVRDTEAFF.

With respect to this clonotype: One end of the junction is discordant with germline, which a read error may explain. V gene TRBV7-2 combines with J gene TRBJ2-1, with D unclear. The CDR3 sequence is 15 residues long. Germline lookup yields CDR1 SGHTA and CDR2 FQGNSA. DNA of the CDR3: TGTGCCAGCAGCTTAGGGGTGGGATCCTACAATGAGCAGTCCTTC. Translating gives CASSLGVGSYNEQSF.

This chain connects TRBV10-3 to TRBJ1-1; 8 bases are shared with TRBD1. The germline V gene encodes CDR1 ENHRY and CDR2 SYGVKD. With V trimmed by 7 bases and J by 4 bases, 2 bases remained unmatched. The CDR3 length is 12 residues. In DNA, the CDR3 is TGTGCCATCAATACAGGGGGCACTGAAGCTTTCTTT. Translation: CAINTGGTEAFF.

The V and J genes are TRBV12-3 or TRBV12-4 and TRBJ2-2; tentatively, D is TRBD1 (6 bases). V dropped 5 bases and J dropped 0 bases, with 16 bases sitting between them. The CDR3 extends over 17 amino acids. The CDR3 DNA sequence: TGTGCCAGCAGTGATATGGAAACAGGGTCGAACACCGGGGAGCTGTTTTTT. Amino acids: CASSDMETGSNTGELFF.

This clonotype has a handful of counts. This chain uses TRBV5-1 with TRBJ2-2; possibly TRBD2 for D (5 bases). V dropped 4 bases and J dropped 0 bases, with 13 bases sitting between them. The CDR3 is made up of 16 amino acids. Germline loops: CDR1 SGHRS, CDR2 YFSETQ. This CDR3 is CASSIDGNTNTGELFF. The CDR3 coding sequence is TGCGCCAGCAGCATAGACGGGAATACGAACACCGGGGAGCTGTTTTTT. Full variable domain (missing parts from reference TRBV5-1 and TRBJ2-2): KAGVTQTPRYLIKTRGQQVTLSCSPISGHRSVSWYQQTPGQGLQFLFEYFSETQRNKGNFPGRFSGRQFSNSRSEMNVSTLELGDSALYLCASSIDGNTNTGELFFGEGSRLTVL.

The chain recombines TRBV2 with TRBJ2-2, with unresolved D. The V gene lost 3 bases and the J gene lost 6 bases, with 2 bases spanning the gap. Germline CDR1 and CDR2: SNHLY and FYNNEI. CDR3 length: 11 amino acids. Written as DNA, the CDR3 is TGTGCCAGCAGTGAGTCCGGGGAGCTGTTTTTT. Its protein product is CASSESGELFF.

There are a few counts of this clonotype. The rearrangement uses TRBV19 and TRBJ2-1; no definite D call. V was pared by 1 base and J by 4 bases, with 5 bases between. Germline-derived CDR1 and CDR2 are LNHDA and SQIVND (reference sequence). The CDR3 spans 13 residues. The CDR3, as DNA: TGTGCCAGTAGTATAGTCAATTACAATGAGCAGTTCTTC. This encodes CASSIVNYNEQFF.

This clonotype was found a few times. The chain has TRBV10-1 and TRBJ2-2; tentatively, D is TRBD1 (5 bases). V lost 2 bases to trimming and J lost 4 bases, with 17 bases between them. The CDR3 is made up of 17 amino acids. The germline CDR1 and CDR2 sequences are WNHNN and SYGVQD (reference sequence). In DNA, the CDR3 is TGCGCCAGCAGTGAGCCGCAGGGATTTCCAAGCACCGGGGAGCTGTTTTTT. Its protein is CASSEPQGFPSTGELFF.

The chain couples TRBV6-6 to TRBJ2-1; 8 bases agree with TRBD2. This CDR3 has 16 residues. CDR1 and CDR2 from the germline V gene are MNHNY and SVGAGI (reference sequence). J gave up 5 bases and V 0 bases, and 6 bases lay outside the gene matches. CDR3 DNA: TGTGCCAGCAGTTACTCAGGGCGGGGGGCGAACAATGAGCAGTTCTTC. It yields the protein CASSYSGRGANNEQFF.

A few counts support this clonotype. The rearrangement joins TRBV10-3 to TRBJ2-2; possibly TRBD1 for D (5 bases). This CDR3 comprises 13 residues. The ends were cut back, 11 bases at V and 0 bases at J, with 10 bases in the middle. Germline V gives CDR1 ENHRY, CDR2 SYGVKD. The CDR3 loop is CAVTEANTGELFF. The CDR3 region has the DNA TGTGCCGTGACAGAGGCGAACACCGGGGAGCTGTTTTTT.

The chain carries TRBV28 and TRBJ2-3; 7 bases are shared with TRBD2. Germline CDR1 and CDR2: MDHEN and SYDVKM. Trimming took 6 bases from V and 7 from J; bases not matched to a gene: 4. The CDR3 spans 12 residues. This CDR3 reads CASRGAGNTQYF. CDR3 in DNA: TGTGCCAGCAGGGGAGCGGGGAATACGCAGTATTTT.

The chain links TRBV4-1 to TRBJ1-1; weak D call: TRBD1 (5 bases). Germline lookup yields CDR1 MGHRA and CDR2 YSYEKL. Trimming took off 1 base at V and 6 bases at J, with 24 bases between the two ends. This CDR3 spans 18 amino acids. The CDR3 reads CASSQASRGLTTRAEAFF. The CDR3 DNA sequence: TGCGCCAGCAGCCAAGCCTCAAGGGGCCTTACGACGAGGGCTGAAGCTTTCTTT.

The V and J genes are TRBV13 and TRBJ2-5; 11 bases fit TRBD1. This CDR3 comprises 16 residues. Germline CDR1 reads PRHDT; CDR2 reads FYEKMQ (reference sequence). Germline trimming cut 0 bases from V and 7 bases from J; bases unmatched to any gene: 7. CDR3 protein: CASSLGTDRGRVTQYF. The DNA of the CDR3 is TGTGCCAGCAGCTTAGGGACGGACAGGGGGCGGGTGACCCAGTACTTC.

This clonotype was found a few times. This chain uses TRBV7-9 with TRBJ1-2; D is unclear. Per germline, CDR1 SEHNR and CDR2 FQNEAQ (reference sequence). Trimming pared 1 base from V and 6 bases from J, leaving 3 bases between. The CDR3 contains 11 residues. CDR3 in DNA: TGTGCCAGCAGCTTAGTTCATGGCTACACCTTC. As protein: CASSLVHGYTF.

This clonotype was seen only a few times. The chain is built from TRBV5-8 and TRBJ1-2, with D unresolved. The CDR3 contains 17 residues. Germline-derived CDR1 and CDR2 are SGHTS and YDEGEE. V was cut by 1 base and J by 0 bases, with 16 bases left in between. This CDR3 reads CASSLISMGRANYGYTF. The CDR3 nucleotides read TGTGCCAGCAGCTTGATTTCGATGGGTCGAGCTAACTATGGCTACACCTTC.

The chain carries TRBV9 and TRBJ2-5, with TRBD2 matching over 7 bases. Germline V gives CDR1 SGDLS, CDR2 YYNGEE. Trimming removed 3 bases from V and 5 bases from J; junction bases left unmatched: 4. The CDR3 length is 13 residues. CDR3 protein: CASSAGGMETQYF. CDR3 DNA: TGTGCCAGCAGCGCCGGGGGGATGGAGACCCAGTACTTC.

This clonotype has ten or more counts. The chain combines TRBV12-3 or TRBV12-4 with TRBJ2-2, with a possible D match to TRBD2 (7 bases). V gave up 7 bases and J gave up 4 bases, with 22 bases separating them. There are 17 residues in the CDR3. The CDR3, as DNA: TGTGCCAGCACCAACCGGTTAGGGGGGGCAAGCACCGGGGAGCTGTTTTTT. It specifies CASTNRLGGASTGELFF.

This clonotype came up a few times. This sequence joins TRBV20-1 and TRBJ1-6; tentatively, D is TRBD1 (6 bases). This CDR3 is 15 amino acids long. CDR1 is DFQATT, CDR2 SNEGSKA, per germline (reference sequence). V gave up 0 bases and J gave up 10 bases, with 16 bases separating them. The CDR3: CSARDRAGAVSPLHF. Written as DNA, the CDR3 is TGCAGTGCTAGAGATAGGGCAGGGGCGGTATCACCCCTCCACTTT.